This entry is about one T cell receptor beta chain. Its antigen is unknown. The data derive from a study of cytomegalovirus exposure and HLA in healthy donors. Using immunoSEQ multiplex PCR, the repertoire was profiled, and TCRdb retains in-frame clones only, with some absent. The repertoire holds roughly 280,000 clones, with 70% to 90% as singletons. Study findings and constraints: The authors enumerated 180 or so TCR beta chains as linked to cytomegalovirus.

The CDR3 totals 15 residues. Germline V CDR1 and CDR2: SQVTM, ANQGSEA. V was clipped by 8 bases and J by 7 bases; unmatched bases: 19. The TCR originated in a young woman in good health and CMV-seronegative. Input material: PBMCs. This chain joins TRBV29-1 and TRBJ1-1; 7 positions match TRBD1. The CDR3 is CSTRGVADRKFEAFF. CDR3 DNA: TGCAGCACCCGGGGTGTCGCGGACAGGAAATTTGAAGCTTTCTTT.